This entry lists 14 T cell receptor beta chains sequenced from one sample in a study of blood T cell repertoires in COVID-19. Some clones are missing from TCRdb's copy, which holds only in-frame ones; the method was immunoSEQ multiplex PCR. The data show approximately 300,000 clones, 80% to 90% seen once. Sample: peripheral blood. The source of these receptors is a man aged 25 to 45 with acute or convalescent COVID-19.

The V gene is TRBV6-1, the J gene TRBJ1-1; TRBD1 aligns across 7 bases. CDR1 MNHNS and CDR2 SASEGT come from the germline V gene. The CDR3 length is 17 residues. V lost 4 bases and J lost 0; bases outside the gene matches: 11. The chain's CDR3 is CASSVLGGPNLNTEAFF. For the CDR3, the DNA is TGTGCCAGCAGTGTCCTAGGGGGCCCTAATTTGAACACTGAAGCTTTCTTT.

V gene TRBV5-4 combines with J gene TRBJ2-5; TRBD2 matches at 13 bases. Germline loops: CDR1 SGHNT, CDR2 YYREEE (reference sequence). There are 18 residues in the CDR3. V lost 0 bases to trimming and J lost 5 bases; unmatched junction nucleotides: 10. The CDR3 reads CASSLGLLAGGVGETQYF. DNA of the CDR3: TGTGCCAGCAGCTTGGGTTTACTAGCGGGAGGGGTTGGGGAGACCCAGTACTTC.

J is TRBJ2-1 and V is TRBV7-8; maybe TRBD1 (6 bases). CDR1 and CDR2 (germline): SGHVS, FQNEAQ. The CDR3 spans 13 residues. Trimming pared 4 bases from V and 4 bases from J, leaving 8 bases between. This CDR3 reads CASSSQGYNEQFF. The CDR3 DNA reads TGTGCCAGCAGCTCACAGGGTTACAATGAGCAGTTCTTC.

As DNA, the CDR3 is TGTGCCAGCAAAGGGACTTTGGGCAATCAGCCCCAGCATTTT. It yields the protein CASKGTLGNQPQHF. The V gene is TRBV28, the J gene TRBJ1-5, with D perhaps matching TRBD1 (5 bases). V was pared by 7 bases and J by 2 bases, with 12 bases between. Germline loops: CDR1 MDHEN, CDR2 SYDVKM. The CDR3 runs to 14 residues.

This clone was observed a few times. This chain connects TRBV15 to TRBJ1-5; 8 bases map to TRBD1. Germline CDR1 LNHNV, CDR2 YYDKDF (reference sequence). The ends lost 3 bases at V and 2 bases at J; junction bases unmatched: 6. The CDR3 has 16 amino acids. In DNA form, the CDR3 reads TGTGCCACCAGCAGGGGAGACAGGGGAGGCAATCAGCCCCAGCATTTT. This gives the protein CATSRGDRGGNQPQHF.

The gene calls are TRBV5-1 and TRBJ1-2, with 8 bases aligning to TRBD1. CDR3 length equals 15 residues. V gave up 4 bases and J gave up 4 bases; unmatched junction bases: 9. The germline gives CDR1 SGHRS, CDR2 YFSETQ. The CDR3 nucleotides are TGCGCCAGCAGCCCGGGGACAGGCTACTTCTATGGCTACACCTTC. It yields the protein CASSPGTGYFYGYTF.

The chain is built from TRBV18 and TRBJ1-1; 8 nucleotides line up with TRBD1. Germline assignment: CDR1 KGHSH and CDR2 LQKENI. The CDR3 sequence is 13 residues long. The junction had 2 bases not matched to a gene; V was cut back by 8 bases and J by 0 bases. DNA for the CDR3: TGTGCCAGCCAGGGACAGGTGAACACTGAAGCTTTCTTT. Translation: CASQGQVNTEAFF.

V is TRBV4-2 and J is TRBJ2-2; 9 nucleotides agree with TRBD1. The J segment lost 2 bases and the V segment lost 3 bases, leaving 7 bases of the junction unmatched. CDR3 size: 17 residues. The germline V gene has CDR1 LGHNA and CDR2 YNFKEQ. CDR3: CASSQARQGDNTGELFF. CDR3 in DNA: TGTGCCAGCAGCCAGGCTAGACAGGGGGATAACACCGGGGAGCTGTTTTTT.

The chain couples TRBV7-9 to TRBJ1-1, with D possibly matching TRBD1 (5 bases). V lost 0 bases, J lost 4 bases, and 12 bases lay in between. The CDR3 spans 15 residues. The germline gives CDR1 SEHNR, CDR2 FQNEAQ (reference sequence). CDR3 DNA: TGTGCCAGCAGCTTAGCGGCAGGGTTCGGCACTGAAGCTTTCTTT. It translates to CASSLAAGFGTEAFF.

The genes are TRBV9 and TRBJ1-2; D remains unclear. Per germline, CDR1 SGDLS and CDR2 YYNGEE. The CDR3 covers 13 residues. Between the trimmed V and J ends, which lost 2 bases and 5 bases, there was a span of 10 bases. CDR3 sequence reads: CASSVRGGYGYTF. The DNA of the CDR3 is TGTGCCAGCAGCGTGCGAGGAGGTTATGGCTACACCTTC.

The chain employs TRBV19 and TRBJ1-3; D might be TRBD1 (5 bases). The CDR3 is made up of 16 amino acids. Looked up from germline, CDR1 is LNHDA and CDR2 is SQIVND (reference sequence). V was shortened by 4 bases and J by 0 bases, with 13 bases between the two germline ends. CDR3 in DNA: TGTGCCAGTAGTACAACAGGCCCGAGCTCTGGAAACACCATATATTTT. Its protein product is CASSTTGPSSGNTIYF.

This clone has more than one count but fewer than ten. The CDR3 reads CASSTGQGVRSYEQYF. CDR3 bases: TGTGCCAGTAGTACCGGACAGGGGGTAAGATCCTACGAGCAGTACTTC. The chain combines TRBV19 with TRBJ2-7, with TRBD1 matching 10 bases. Trimming at V came to 4 bases and at J to 1 base, leaving 7 bases not matched to a gene. Germline CDR1 LNHDA, CDR2 SQIVND (reference sequence). The CDR3 is 16 amino acids.

J is TRBJ1-1 and V is TRBV3-1 (or the pseudogene TRBV3-2); D may be TRBD1 (5 bases). Germline V lookup: CDR1 LGHDT, CDR2 YNNKEL (reference sequence). The CDR3 runs to 13 residues. Deletions cut 3 bases from V and 7 bases from J, with 12 bases between. The CDR3 DNA follows: TGTGCCAGCAGCCACCTCGGGGGGAATGAAGCTTTCTTT. Translation gives CASSHLGGNEAFF.

V is TRBV19 and J is TRBJ1-5; TRBD1 agrees at 8 bases. The J segment lost 2 bases and the V segment lost 6 bases, leaving 9 bases of the junction unmatched. The CDR3 runs to 16 residues. Per the germline V gene, CDR1 is LNHDA and CDR2 is SQIVND (reference sequence). Here the CDR3 reads CASRDAPGQGNQPQHF. The DNA of the CDR3 is TGTGCCAGTAGGGACGCACCGGGACAGGGCAATCAGCCCCAGCATTTT. Full variable domain (remainder filled in from reference TRBV19 and TRBJ1-5): DGGITQSPKYLFRKEGQNVTLSCEQNLNHDAMYWYRQDPGQGLRLIYYSQIVNDFQKGDIAEGYSVSREKKESFPLTVTSAQKNPTAFYLCASRDAPGQGNQPQHFGDGTRLSIL.